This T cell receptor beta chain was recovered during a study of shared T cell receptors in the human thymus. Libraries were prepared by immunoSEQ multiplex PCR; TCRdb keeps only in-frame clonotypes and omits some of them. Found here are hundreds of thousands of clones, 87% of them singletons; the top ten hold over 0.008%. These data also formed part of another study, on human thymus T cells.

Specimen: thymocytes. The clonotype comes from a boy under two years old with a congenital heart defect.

The CDR3: CASSETGGEQPQHF. CDR3 DNA sequence: TGTGCCAGCAGCGAAACAGGGGGGGAACAGCCCCAGCATTTT. The gene calls are TRBV2 and TRBJ1-5; 8 bases are shared with TRBD1. The CDR3 length is 14 residues. V gave up 6 bases and J gave up 7 bases; unmatched junction bases: 8. Per the germline V gene, CDR1 is SNHLY and CDR2 is FYNNEI.